Included here is one TCR beta chain sequence, with context. The V gene end was trimmed by 2 bases and the J gene end by 0 bases; junction bases not matched to a gene: 0. The CDR3 is made up of 14 amino acids. Germline values: CDR1 SQVTM, CDR2 ANQGSEA. The table came from immunoSEQ multiplex PCR; TCRdb's copy has only in-frame clones and leaves some out. The table has 55,000 to 75,000 clones, roughly 94% seen once; the top ten hold more than 1.2%. This specimen comes from a study of T cell changes during pregnancy in multiple sclerosis. This specimen was peripheral blood, taken after pregnancy. The sequence was collected from a female donor with multiple sclerosis, enrolled in a pregnancy study. This sequence joins TRBV29-1 and TRBJ2-1; 8 bases map to TRBD2. CDR3 in DNA: TGCAGCGTTGAAAGCGGGAGCTCCTACAATGAGCAGTTCTTC. It is translated as CSVESGSSYNEQFF.